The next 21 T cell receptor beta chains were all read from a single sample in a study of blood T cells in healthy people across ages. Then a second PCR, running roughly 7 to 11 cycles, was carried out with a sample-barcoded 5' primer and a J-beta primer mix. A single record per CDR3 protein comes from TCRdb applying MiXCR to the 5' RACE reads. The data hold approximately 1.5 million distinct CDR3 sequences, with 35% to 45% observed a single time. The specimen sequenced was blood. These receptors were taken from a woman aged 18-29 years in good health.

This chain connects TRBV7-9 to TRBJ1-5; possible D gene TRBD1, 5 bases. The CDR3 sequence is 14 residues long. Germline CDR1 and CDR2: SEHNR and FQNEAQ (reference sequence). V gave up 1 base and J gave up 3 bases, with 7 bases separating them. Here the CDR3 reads CASSLVGPNQPQHF. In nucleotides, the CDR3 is TGTGCCAGCAGCTTAGTGGGGCCCAATCAGCCCCAGCATTTT.

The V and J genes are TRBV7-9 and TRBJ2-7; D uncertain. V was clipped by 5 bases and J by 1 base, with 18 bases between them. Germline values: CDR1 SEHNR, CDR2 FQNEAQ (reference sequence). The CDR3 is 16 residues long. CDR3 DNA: TGTGCCAGCAGCCCCCTTGAGGCAGAAAATTCCTACGAGCAGTACTTC. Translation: CASSPLEAENSYEQYF.

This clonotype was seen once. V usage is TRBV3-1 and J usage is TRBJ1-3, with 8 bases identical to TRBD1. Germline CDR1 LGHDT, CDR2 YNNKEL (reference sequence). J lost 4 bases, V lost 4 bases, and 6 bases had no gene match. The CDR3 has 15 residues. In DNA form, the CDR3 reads TGTGCCAGCAGCCGGGACAGGTCTGGGGGAAACACCATATATTTT. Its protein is CASSRDRSGGNTIYF.

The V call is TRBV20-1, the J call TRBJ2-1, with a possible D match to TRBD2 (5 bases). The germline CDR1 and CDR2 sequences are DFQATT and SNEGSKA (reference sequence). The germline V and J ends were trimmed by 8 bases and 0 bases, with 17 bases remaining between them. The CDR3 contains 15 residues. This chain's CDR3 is CSTQLSGTSYNEQFF. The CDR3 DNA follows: TGCAGTACCCAATTGAGCGGAACCTCCTACAATGAGCAGTTCTTC.

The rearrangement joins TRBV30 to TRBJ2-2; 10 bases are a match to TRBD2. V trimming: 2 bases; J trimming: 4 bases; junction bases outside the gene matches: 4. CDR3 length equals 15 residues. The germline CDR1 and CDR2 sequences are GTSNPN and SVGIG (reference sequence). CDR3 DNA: TGTGCCTGGAGTAGCGGGGGGGCTGGCACCGGGGAGCTGTTTTTT. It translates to CAWSSGGAGTGELFF.

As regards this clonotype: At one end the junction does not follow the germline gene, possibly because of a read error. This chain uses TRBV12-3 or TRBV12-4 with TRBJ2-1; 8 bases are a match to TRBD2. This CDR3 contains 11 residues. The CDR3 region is CASSLAGKEFF. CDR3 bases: TGTGCCAGCAGCTTAGCGGGAAAGGAGTTCTTC.

The CDR3 sequence is CSAVNSPGYGYTF. DNA of the CDR3: TGCAGTGCTGTCAATTCCCCGGGCTATGGCTACACCTTC. The chain uses TRBV20-1 and TRBJ1-2; D remains ambiguous. Germline V CDR1 and CDR2: DFQATT, SNEGSKA (reference sequence). This CDR3 region has 13 residues. With 5 bases removed from V and 4 bases from J, the gap between germline ends came to 14 bases.

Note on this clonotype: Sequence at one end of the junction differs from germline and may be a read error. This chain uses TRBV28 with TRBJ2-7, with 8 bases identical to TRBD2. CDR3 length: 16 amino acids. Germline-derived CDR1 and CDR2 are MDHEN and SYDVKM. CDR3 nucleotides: TGCGCCAGCTGGATGGGTGCCGGGAGGGCTGACTACGAGCAGTACTTC. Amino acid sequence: CASWMGAGRADYEQYF.

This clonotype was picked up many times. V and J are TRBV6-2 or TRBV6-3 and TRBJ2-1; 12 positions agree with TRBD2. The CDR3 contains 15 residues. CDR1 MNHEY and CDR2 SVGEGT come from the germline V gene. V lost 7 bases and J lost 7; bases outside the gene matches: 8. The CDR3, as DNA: TGTGCCAGCACGCTCGAGACTAGCGGGGGAAATGAGCAGTTCTTC. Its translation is CASTLETSGGNEQFF.

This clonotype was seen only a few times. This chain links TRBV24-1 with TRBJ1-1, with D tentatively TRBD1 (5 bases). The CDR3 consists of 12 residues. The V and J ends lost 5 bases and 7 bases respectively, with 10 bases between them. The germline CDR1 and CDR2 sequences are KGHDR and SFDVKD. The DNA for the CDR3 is TGTGCCACCAGTGTGGGGACCAATGAAGCTTTCTTT. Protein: CATSVGTNEAFF.

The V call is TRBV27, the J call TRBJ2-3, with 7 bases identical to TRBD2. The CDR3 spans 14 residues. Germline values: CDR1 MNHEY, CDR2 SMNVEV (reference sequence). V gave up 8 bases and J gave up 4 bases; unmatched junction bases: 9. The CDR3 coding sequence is TGTGCCAGCTGCAGCGGACTAGAGGCAGATACGCAGTATTTT. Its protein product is CASCSGLEADTQYF.

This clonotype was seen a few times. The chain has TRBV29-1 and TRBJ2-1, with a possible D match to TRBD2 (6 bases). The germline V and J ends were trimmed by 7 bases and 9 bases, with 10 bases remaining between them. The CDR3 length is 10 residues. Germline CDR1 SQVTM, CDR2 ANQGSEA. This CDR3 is CSGEEVEQFF. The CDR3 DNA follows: TGCAGCGGGGAGGAGGTTGAGCAGTTCTTC.

The CDR3 loop reads CASSYSSGVKGNEQFF. The CDR3 bases are TGTGCCAGCAGTTACTCGAGTGGGGTAAAAGGCAATGAGCAGTTCTTC. The chain combines TRBV6-5 with TRBJ2-1; no clear D gene. Germline CDR1 reads MNHEY; CDR2 reads SVGAGI. CDR3 length: 16 residues. Trimming took off 0 bases at V and 6 bases at J, with 15 bases between the two ends.

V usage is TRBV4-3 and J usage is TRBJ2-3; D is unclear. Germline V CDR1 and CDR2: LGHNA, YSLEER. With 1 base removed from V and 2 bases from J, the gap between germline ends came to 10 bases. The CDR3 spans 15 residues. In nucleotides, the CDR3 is TGCGCCAGCAGCCAAGTAGTGTCTGTCACAGATACGCAGTATTTT. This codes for CASSQVVSVTDTQYF.

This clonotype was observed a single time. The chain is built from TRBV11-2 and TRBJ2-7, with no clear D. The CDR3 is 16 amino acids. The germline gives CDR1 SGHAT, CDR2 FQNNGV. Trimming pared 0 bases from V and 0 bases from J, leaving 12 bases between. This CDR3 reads CASSLDRNRLSYEQYF. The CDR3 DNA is TGTGCCAGCAGCTTAGATCGAAACCGCCTCTCCTACGAGCAGTACTTC.

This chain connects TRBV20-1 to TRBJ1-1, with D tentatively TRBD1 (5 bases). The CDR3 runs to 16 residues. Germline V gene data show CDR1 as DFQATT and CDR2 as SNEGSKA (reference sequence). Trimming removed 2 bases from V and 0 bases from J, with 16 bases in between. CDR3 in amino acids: CSARRRTTSMNTEAFF. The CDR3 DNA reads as TGCAGTGCTAGACGTCGGACAACTTCTATGAACACTGAAGCTTTCTTT.

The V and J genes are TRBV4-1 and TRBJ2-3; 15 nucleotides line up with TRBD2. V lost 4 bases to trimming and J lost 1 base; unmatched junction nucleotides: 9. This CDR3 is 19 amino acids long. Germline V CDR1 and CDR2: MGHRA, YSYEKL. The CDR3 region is CASSRAPWTSGGGTDTQYF. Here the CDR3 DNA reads TGCGCCAGCAGCCGCGCACCTTGGACTAGCGGGGGGGGCACAGATACGCAGTATTTT.

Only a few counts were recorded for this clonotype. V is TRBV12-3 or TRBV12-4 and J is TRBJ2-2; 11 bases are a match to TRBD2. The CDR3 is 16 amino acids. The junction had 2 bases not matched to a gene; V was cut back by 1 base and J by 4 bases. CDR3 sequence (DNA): TGTGCCAGCAGTTTAGGACTAGCGGGGCCCACCGGGGAGCTGTTTTTT. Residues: CASSLGLAGPTGELFF.

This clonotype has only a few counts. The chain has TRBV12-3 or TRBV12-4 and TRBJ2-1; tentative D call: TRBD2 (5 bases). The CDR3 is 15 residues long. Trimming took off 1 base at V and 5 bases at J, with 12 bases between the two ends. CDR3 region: CASSLGRQSDNEQFF. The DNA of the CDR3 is TGTGCCAGCAGTTTAGGGAGGCAGAGTGACAATGAGCAGTTCTTC.

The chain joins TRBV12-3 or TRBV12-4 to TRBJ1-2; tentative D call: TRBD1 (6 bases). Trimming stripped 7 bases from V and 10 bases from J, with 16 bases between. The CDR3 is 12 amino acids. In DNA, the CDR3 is TGTGCCAGCACCATAGGGGGGTCGGACTACACCTTC. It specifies CASTIGGSDYTF.

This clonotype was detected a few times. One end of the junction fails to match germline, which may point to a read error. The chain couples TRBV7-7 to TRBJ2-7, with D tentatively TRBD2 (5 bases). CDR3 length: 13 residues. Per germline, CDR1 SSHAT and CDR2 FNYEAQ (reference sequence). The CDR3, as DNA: TGTGCTAGCAGCTCCGACATAGGAGGCGAGCAGTACTTC. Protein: CASSSDIGGEQYF. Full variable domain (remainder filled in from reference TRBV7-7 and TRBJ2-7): GAGVSQSPRYKVTKRGQDVTLRCDPISSHATLYWYQQALGQGPEFLTYFNYEAQPDKSGLPSDRFSAERPEGSISTLTIQRTEQRDSAMYRCASSSDIGGEQYFGPGTRLTVT.